This TCR beta chain was retrieved from a study of cytomegalovirus exposure and HLA in healthy donors. Germline V lookup: CDR1 SGHNT, CDR2 YYREEE (reference sequence). CDR3 length equals 13 residues. The V end was cut by 4 bases, the J end by 3 bases, with 10 bases between. The donors, nominally healthy at sampling, likely had unrecorded immune exposures. Amplification used 60 Vbeta primers and 13 Jbeta primers. The repertoire was sequenced with immunoSEQ multiplex PCR; TCRdb's copy has only in-frame clones and lacks some. The table has fewer than 55,000 clones, about two thirds seen once. With respect to this clone: What it binds is unknown. Other DNA sequences in the sample encode the same CDR3.

General study points: Reportedly, fewer N-insertions than the approximately 700-donor mean appeared in an Asian-associated ancestry cluster in a later analysis. What a later analysis showed was that several of the most significant clusters appeared linked to common viral pathogens. According to an earlier analysis, most TCR beta V segments yielded productive rearrangements about 87% or about 30% of the time.

V gene TRBV5-4 combines with J gene TRBJ1-2; D call uncertain. The TCR originated in a woman in her 50s in good health and CMV-seropositive. Input material: PBMCs. The CDR3 coding sequence is TGTGCCAGCAGCCTGCCAGGTGACTATGGCTACACCTTC. It specifies CASSLPGDYGYTF.